The 21 T cell receptor beta chains given below trace back to one sample, sequenced in a study of shared clonotypes between healthy human individuals. The data were produced by immunoSEQ multiplex PCR, yet TCRdb's version contains in-frame clones alone and is incomplete. The table lists roughly 2 million clones, 95% of them singletons, with 0.13% in the top ten. Material: naive CD4+ T cells sorted from blood. Subset given: CD45RA+ positively selected. These receptors all stem from a man younger than 35 in good health.

The chain uses TRBV5-1 and TRBJ2-6, with a weak D call TRBD2 (6 bases). Germline V gene lookup returns CDR1 SGHRS and CDR2 YFSETQ. V gave up 1 base and J gave up 0 bases, with 14 bases separating them. The CDR3 runs to 18 residues. Here the CDR3 reads CASSLRRELYSGANVLTF. The CDR3 DNA is TGCGCCAGCAGCTTGCGGAGGGAACTTTACTCTGGGGCCAACGTCCTGACTTTC.

Points on this clone: A much larger clone lies a single base off, so this may be a read error. This chain connects TRBV6-5 to TRBJ2-5; unclear D gene. Trimming removed 2 bases at V and 5 bases at J, with 3 bases between. The CDR3 contains 11 residues. The germline V gene encodes CDR1 MNHEY and CDR2 SVGAGI. The chain's CDR3 is CASSYAETQYF. In nucleotides, the CDR3 is TGTGCCAGCAGTTACGCCGAGACCCAGTACTTC.

This chain joins TRBV5-6 and TRBJ2-7, with D possibly matching TRBD1 (6 bases). The ends were cut back, 9 bases at V and 4 bases at J, with 11 bases in the middle. The CDR3 contains 11 residues. CDR1 and CDR2 (germline): SGHDT, YYEEEE. The CDR3 protein is CATRTVYEQYF. The CDR3 coding sequence is TGTGCCACCAGGACAGTTTACGAGCAGTACTTC.

The chain links TRBV5-1 to TRBJ2-1; 7 bases fit TRBD1. V was pared by 4 bases and J by 5 bases, with 3 bases of the junction left unmatched. This CDR3 comprises 13 residues. In germline, CDR1 is SGHRS, CDR2 YFSETQ. The CDR3 DNA follows: TGCGCCAGCAGCGTGGGACAGCACAATGAGCAGTTCTTC. Encoded protein: CASSVGQHNEQFF.

Only one count was recorded for this clone. This sample also contains other DNA sequences that code for the same CDR3. The gene calls are TRBV27 and TRBJ1-1, with no clear D. The CDR3 is made up of 13 amino acids. Per germline, CDR1 MNHEY and CDR2 SMNVEV (reference sequence). Deletions cut 3 bases from V and 2 bases from J, with 7 bases between. In nucleotides, the CDR3 is TGTGCCAGCAGTTTGCGGGAAAACACTGAAGCTTTCTTT. Encoded protein: CASSLRENTEAFF.

The J gene is TRBJ2-7, the V gene TRBV7-2; unclear D gene. Trimming shortened V by 0 bases and J by 5 bases, and 14 bases separated the two germline ends. Germline V gene sequence: CDR1 SGHTA, CDR2 FQGNSA. The CDR3 length is 15 residues. The CDR3 DNA is TGTGCCAGCAGCTTAGCGCTCCGGGCTTGGGACGAGCAGTACTTC. Protein product: CASSLALRAWDEQYF.

CDR3 in amino acids: CASSLGQGAFSYEQYF. As DNA, the CDR3 is TGCGCCAGCAGCTTGGGTCAGGGGGCTTTCTCCTACGAGCAGTACTTC. The chain combines TRBV5-1 with TRBJ2-7; 8 bases map to TRBD1. Trimming cost V 0 bases and J 0 bases; bases outside gene matches: 5. The V gene's germline CDR1 is SGHRS and CDR2 YFSETQ. The CDR3 runs 16 residues. The whole variable domain, remainder taken from reference TRBV5-1 and TRBJ2-7, is KAGVTQTPRYLIKTRGQQVTLSCSPISGHRSVSWYQQTPGQGLQFLFEYFSETQRNKGNFPGRFSGRQFSNSRSEMNVSTLELGDSALYLCASSLGQGAFSYEQYFGPGTRLTVT.

The chain carries TRBV7-8 and TRBJ1-4; weak D call: TRBD1 (6 bases). Germline CDR1 SGHVS, CDR2 FQNEAQ. CDR3 length: 15 amino acids. V shed 5 bases and J shed 8 bases, with 18 bases lying between them. The CDR3 nucleotides read TGTGCCAGCAGCCCGGGCTCAGGGGTCAGGGAAAAACTGTTTTTT. Encoded protein: CASSPGSGVREKLFF.

The chain carries TRBV10-3 and TRBJ1-1; no clear D gene. The germline V and J ends were trimmed by 11 bases and 2 bases, with 9 bases remaining between them. The V gene's germline CDR1 is ENHRY and CDR2 SYGVKD. The CDR3 loop spans 11 amino acids. CDR3 sequence reads: CAARSNTEAFF. CDR3 bases: TGTGCCGCCAGGAGCAACACTGAAGCTTTCTTT.

This chain joins TRBV30 and TRBJ2-7, with TRBD1 identical over 8 bases. V was clipped by 4 bases and J by 2 bases; unmatched bases: 4. CDR3 length: 13 residues. Germline values: CDR1 GTSNPN, CDR2 SVGIG (reference sequence). CDR3 DNA sequence: TGTGCCTGGAACCGACAGGGGCCCTACGAGCAGTACTTC. This sequence encodes CAWNRQGPYEQYF.

The chain joins TRBV10-3 to TRBJ1-2; no clear D gene. This CDR3 has 11 amino acids. Trimming took off 0 bases at V and 9 bases at J, with 5 bases between the two ends. Germline CDR1 and CDR2: ENHRY and SYGVKD. The CDR3: CAISESSSYTF. The DNA for the CDR3 is TGTGCCATCAGTGAGTCTTCGAGCTACACCTTC.

The rearrangement joins TRBV14 to TRBJ2-6, with D perhaps matching TRBD1 (5 bases). Germline V gene sequence: CDR1 SGHDN, CDR2 FVKESK. Trimming removed 1 base from V and 0 bases from J, with 19 bases in between. The CDR3 length is 20 residues. The CDR3 spells CASSQGAWGSVPSGANVLTF. As DNA, the CDR3 is TGTGCCAGCAGCCAAGGTGCTTGGGGCAGTGTACCCTCTGGGGCCAACGTCCTGACTTTC.

This chain joins TRBV2 and TRBJ2-7; TRBD1 aligns across 10 bases. The V gene's germline CDR1 is SNHLY and CDR2 FYNNEI. This CDR3 has 15 residues. V lost 7 bases to trimming and J lost 3 bases; unmatched junction nucleotides: 9. Here the CDR3 reads CASTRTRTGGYEQYF. For the CDR3, the DNA is TGTGCCAGCACACGCACGCGGACAGGGGGCTACGAGCAGTACTTC. The full variable domain, rest sourced from reference TRBV2 and TRBJ2-7, is EPEVTQTPSHQVTQMGQEVILRCVPISNHLYFYWYRQILGQKVEFLVSFYNNEISEKSEIFDDQFSVERPDGSNFTLKIRSTKLEDSAMYFCASTRTRTGGYEQYFGPGTRLTVT.

This chain uses TRBV28 with TRBJ2-2, with D uncertain. The CDR3 contains 13 residues. The V end was cut by 3 bases, the J end by 9 bases, with 11 bases between. Per the germline V gene, CDR1 is MDHEN and CDR2 is SYDVKM. CDR3 region: CASSFTAPRELFF. Written as DNA, the CDR3 is TGTGCCAGCAGTTTTACCGCCCCGAGGGAGCTGTTTTTT.

The V call is TRBV10-1, the J call TRBJ2-7, with D possibly TRBD2 on 7 matching bases. Per germline, CDR1 WNHNN and CDR2 SYGVQD (reference sequence). Trimming shortened V by 8 bases and J by 6 bases, and 17 bases separated the two germline ends. The length of the CDR3 is 13 residues. Written as DNA, the CDR3 is TGCGCCAGCCCGATCGATAGGGGGGGCGAGCAGTACTTC. Translation: CASPIDRGGEQYF.

Details on this clone: The same CDR3 is also encoded by other DNA sequences in this sample. The V call is TRBV9, the J call TRBJ2-1, with D possibly being TRBD1 (5 bases). Deletions cut 0 bases from V and 4 bases from J, with 11 bases between. This CDR3 contains 15 residues. Germline V lookup: CDR1 SGDLS, CDR2 YYNGEE. CDR3 sequence (DNA): TGTGCCAGCAGCGTAGTCGGGTCAGGGTACAATGAGCAGTTCTTC. This encodes CASSVVGSGYNEQFF.

This clone was found many times. This chain links TRBV30 with TRBJ1-2; D perhaps matches TRBD1 (5 bases). The V end lost 0 bases, the J end lost 7 bases, and 12 bases lay between the germline ends. The CDR3 runs to 13 residues. Germline-derived CDR1 and CDR2 are GTSNPN and SVGIG (reference sequence). The CDR3 DNA is TGTGCCTGGAGTGTAAGCAGGGTGGTTGGCTACACCTTC. Translation: CAWSVSRVVGYTF. Full variable domain (rest looked up from reference TRBV30 and TRBJ1-2): SQTIHQWPATLVQPVGSPLSLECTVEGTSNPNLYWYRQAAGRGLQLLFYSVGIGQISSEVPQNLSASRPQDRQFILSSKKLLLSDSGFYLCAWSVSRVVGYTFGSGTRLTVV.

This clone was observed once. CDR3 loop: CASRLGQGEREKLFF. CDR3 bases: TGTGCCAGCAGACTGGGACAGGGGGAGAGAGAAAAACTGTTTTTT. The rearrangement links TRBV6-5 to TRBJ1-4, with 11 bases identical to TRBD1. V lost 6 bases to trimming and J lost 8 bases; unmatched junction nucleotides: 8. This CDR3 comprises 15 residues. Germline V lookup: CDR1 MNHEY, CDR2 SVGAGI.

This clone was found once. The chain uses TRBV10-3 and TRBJ1-3; D possibly corresponds to TRBD1 (5 bases). Germline-derived CDR1 and CDR2 are ENHRY and SYGVKD. This CDR3 is built from 18 residues. Trimming cost V 3 bases and J 1 base, with 19 bases left between them. The CDR3 loop reads CAISEWLSQGLSGNTIYF. CDR3 nucleotides: TGTGCCATCAGTGAATGGTTATCGCAGGGTTTATCTGGAAACACCATATATTTT.

DNA for the CDR3: TGTGCCAGCAGCTTAATACGCAGGACCCAGTACTTC. Encoded protein: CASSLIRRTQYF. This chain connects TRBV7-2 to TRBJ2-5, with D unclear. The CDR3 covers 12 residues. V gave up 2 bases and J gave up 7 bases, with 8 bases separating them. The germline gives CDR1 SGHTA, CDR2 FQGNSA.

The chain carries TRBV10-3 and TRBJ2-2; no reliable D call. The CDR3 loop spans 11 amino acids. CDR1 is ENHRY, CDR2 SYGVKD, per germline. V lost 4 bases and J 7 bases, leaving 4 bases between the germline ends. As DNA, the CDR3 is TGTGCCATCAGTGTTCTCGGGGAGCTGTTTTTT. Encoded protein: CAISVLGELFF.